This T cell receptor (beta chain) derives from a study of blood T cells in healthy people across ages. Overall study context: With template switching, about one barcoded beta molecule was captured per two T cells.

Findings and limits, study-wide: Unsorted PBMC material precluded a definitive naive versus antigen-experienced comparison. Researchers judged that diversity estimates from one million T cells fell short of true values.

With a J-beta primer mix and a sample-barcoded 5' primer, a second PCR ran 7 to 11 cycles. Template switching added a 12-random-nucleotide identifier to every cDNA molecule. TCRdb fed the 5' RACE reads into MiXCR, producing one record per CDR3 protein. The data contain hundreds of thousands of distinct CDR3 sequences, around 49% of them singletons. This CDR3 comprises 14 residues. V was clipped by 1 base and J by 1 base, with 10 bases between them. Germline assignment: CDR1 DFQATT and CDR2 SNEGSKA (reference sequence). This clonotype appeared a few times. The antigen is unknown. The sequencing input was blood. The source is an older woman in good health. The V call is TRBV20-1, the J call TRBJ1-1; the D gene is possibly TRBD1 (6 bases). CDR3 sequence: CSARAGGPNTEAFF. CDR3 nucleotide sequence: TGCAGTGCTAGAGCGGGGGGCCCGAACACTGAAGCTTTCTTT.